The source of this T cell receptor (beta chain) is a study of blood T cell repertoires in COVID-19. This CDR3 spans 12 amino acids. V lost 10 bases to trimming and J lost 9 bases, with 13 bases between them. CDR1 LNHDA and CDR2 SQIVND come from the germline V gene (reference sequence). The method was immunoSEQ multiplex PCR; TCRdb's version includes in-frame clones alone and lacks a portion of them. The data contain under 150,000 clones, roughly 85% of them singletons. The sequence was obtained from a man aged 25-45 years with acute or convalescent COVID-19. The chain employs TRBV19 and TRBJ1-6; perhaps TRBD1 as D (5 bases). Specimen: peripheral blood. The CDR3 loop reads CATGSRGSPLHF. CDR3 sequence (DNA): TGTGCCACAGGGTCCCGCGGTTCACCCCTCCACTTT.